One sample yielded the 29 T cell receptor beta chains listed below, sequenced in a study of shared clonotypes between healthy human individuals. This table comes from immunoSEQ multiplex PCR, and its TCRdb copy is limited to in-frame clones, with some not included. Of over 400,000 clones listed, over 75% are singletons. The sample taken for sequencing was PBMCs. The receptors shown here come from a woman aged 40-49 years in good health. Some clones in this sample may be carry-over from other donors' samples.

This clone was detected a few times. The V gene is TRBV4-1, the J gene TRBJ2-5; possible D gene TRBD2, 5 bases. Germline CDR1 and CDR2: MGHRA and YSYEKL. V was pared by 0 bases and J by 4 bases, with 12 bases between. The CDR3 is 15 amino acids. The CDR3 here is CASSQDPGWGETQYF. The CDR3 DNA is TGCGCCAGCAGCCAAGATCCGGGGTGGGGAGAGACCCAGTACTTC.

V gene TRBV5-1 combines with J gene TRBJ2-7; TRBD2 aligns across 7 bases. The CDR3 totals 15 residues. Germline CDR1 SGHRS, CDR2 YFSETQ. With V trimmed by 4 bases and J by 1 base, 8 bases remained unmatched. The CDR3, as DNA: TGCGCCAGCAGCGCCGGGCTAGCGGCTTCCTACGAGCAGTACTTC. Its protein is CASSAGLAASYEQYF.

This rearrangement joins TRBV7-2 to TRBJ1-5; D is perhaps TRBD1 (5 bases). The V gene's germline CDR1 is SGHTA and CDR2 FQGNSA. The CDR3 extends over 15 amino acids. Trimming left V 3 bases short and J 10 bases short, with 19 bases between. The CDR3: CASSFDRDGLGPQHF. CDR3 coding DNA: TGTGCCAGCAGCTTTGACCGGGACGGACTTGGACCCCAGCATTTT.

The gene calls are TRBV15 and TRBJ1-4, with a possible D match to TRBD1 (6 bases). The CDR3 covers 17 residues. Trimming removed 0 bases at V and 8 bases at J, with 19 bases between. Germline values: CDR1 LNHNV, CDR2 YYDKDF (reference sequence). The CDR3 spells CATSRDHATGAREKLFF. The CDR3 nucleotides are TGTGCCACCAGCAGAGACCACGCGACGGGGGCGCGCGAAAAACTGTTTTTT.

This chain uses TRBV2 with TRBJ2-7; 10 nucleotides line up with TRBD2. CDR3 length: 15 amino acids. Trimming at V came to 4 bases and at J to 2 bases, leaving 5 bases not matched to a gene. Germline V gene data show CDR1 as SNHLY and CDR2 as FYNNEI. The CDR3 loop is CASSGSSGRPYEQYF. CDR3 coding DNA: TGTGCCAGCAGTGGGTCTAGCGGGAGACCCTACGAGCAGTACTTC.

This chain connects TRBV29-1 to TRBJ2-3; TRBD2 might be the D (5 bases). CDR1 is SQVTM and CDR2 is ANQGSEA in the germline V gene. Trimming took 2 bases from V and 2 from J, leaving 8 bases between them. This CDR3 has 13 amino acids. In DNA form, the CDR3 reads TGCAGCGTTGAACGGACTCACACAGATACGCAGTATTTT. Translated: CSVERTHTDTQYF.

This clone was picked up a small number of times. The chain uses TRBV5-1 and TRBJ1-1; D gene uncertain. CDR1 and CDR2 (germline): SGHRS, YFSETQ. This CDR3 spans 16 amino acids. V was shortened by 0 bases and J by 5 bases, with 17 bases between the two germline ends. The CDR3 region has the DNA TGCGCCAGCAGCTTGGTGGATTCTCAAGGCGAAACTGAAGCTTTCTTT. Translating it yields CASSLVDSQGETEAFF.

Comment on this clone: A read error is the likely source, as a far larger clone sits one nucleotide away. This chain joins TRBV25-1 and TRBJ2-7; 14 positions match TRBD2. Germline assignment: CDR1 MGHDK and CDR2 SYGVNS. After removal of 6 bases from V and 9 bases from J, the junction contained 13 bases not matched to a gene. This CDR3 region has 16 residues. CDR3 region: CASRLGTSGSRGGQYF. CDR3 DNA sequence: TGTGCCAGCAGATTAGGGACTAGCGGGAGTCGAGGTGGGCAGTACTTC.

The V call is TRBV4-3, the J call TRBJ2-3, with D unresolved. This CDR3 region has 17 residues. Germline values: CDR1 LGHNA, CDR2 YSLEER. V was shortened by 4 bases and J by 1 base, with 18 bases between the two germline ends. In DNA, the CDR3 is TGCGCCAGCAGCCCGAGTGGGTGGTATGGTCGCACAGATACGCAGTATTTT. Translating it yields CASSPSGWYGRTDTQYF.

V is TRBV6-6 and J is TRBJ1-5; perhaps TRBD1 as D (5 bases). The CDR3 sequence is 13 residues long. Germline CDR1 and CDR2: MNHNY and SVGAGI (reference sequence). The ends were cut back, 2 bases at V and 7 bases at J, with 9 bases in the middle. CDR3 DNA sequence: TGTGCCAGCAGTTACCAGGGTGGCCAGCCCCAGCATTTT. Encoded protein: CASSYQGGQPQHF.

A word on this clone: A read error likely explains this, since a far larger clone differs by one base. The rearrangement joins TRBV7-9 to TRBJ1-5, with 11 bases matching TRBD1. This CDR3 is 15 amino acids long. CDR1 is SEHNR and CDR2 is FQNEAQ in the germline V gene (reference sequence). The CDR3 DNA reads TGTGCCGGCAGCCCCGGGACAGGGGGTTATCAGCCCCAGCATTTT. Translating gives CAGSPGTGGYQPQHF.

The gene calls are TRBV6-1 and TRBJ1-1, with D possibly being TRBD1 (6 bases). Trimming stripped 1 base from V and 6 bases from J, with 15 bases between. Germline CDR1 and CDR2: MNHNS and SASEGT. This CDR3 contains 15 residues. CDR3 DNA sequence: TGTGCCAGCAGTGAAGACAGGCGGAAGGGGGCTGAAGCTTTCTTT. Its protein product is CASSEDRRKGAEAFF.

The J gene is TRBJ2-7, the V gene TRBV5-6, with 11 nucleotides matching TRBD2. Unmatched junction bases numbered 8, after V lost 1 base and J lost 2 bases. This CDR3 is built from 17 residues. The germline CDR1 and CDR2 sequences are SGHDT and YYEEEE. In DNA form, the CDR3 reads TGTGCCAGCAGCTTGCTTCCGACTAGCGGGATGACCTACGAGCAGTACTTC. It is translated as CASSLLPTSGMTYEQYF.

V is TRBV27 and J is TRBJ2-1, with a possible D match to TRBD2 (6 bases). The V gene's germline CDR1 is MNHEY and CDR2 SMNVEV (reference sequence). CDR3 length: 14 residues. V gave up 4 bases and J gave up 3 bases, with 10 bases separating them. DNA of the CDR3: TGTGCCAGCAGTTCTGCGGGACTCTACAATGAGCAGTTCTTC. It is translated as CASSSAGLYNEQFF.

This chain uses TRBV7-8 with TRBJ2-7; D possibly matches TRBD1 or TRBD2 (7 bases each). CDR3 length: 16 amino acids. V was cut by 0 bases and J by 0 bases, with 12 bases left in between. CDR1 SGHVS and CDR2 FQNEAQ come from the germline V gene. CDR3 coding DNA: TGTGCCAGCAGCTTAGCAACAGGGGAGGGCTCCTACGAGCAGTACTTC. As protein: CASSLATGEGSYEQYF. Using reference TRBV7-8 and TRBJ2-7 for the parts outside the CDR3, the full variable domain is GAGVSQSPRYKVAKRGQDVALRCDPISGHVSLFWYQQALGQGPEFLTYFQNEAQLDKSGLPSDRFFAERPEGSVSTLKIQRTQQEDSAVYLCASSLATGEGSYEQYFGPGTRLTVT.

The chain employs TRBV21-1 and TRBJ2-5. TRBV21-1 is a documented pseudogene. The CDR3 length is 14 residues. CDR3 in amino acids: CASSQPALRETQYF. For the CDR3, the DNA is TGTGCCAGCAGCCAACCAGCTCTTCGTGAGACCCAGTACTTC.

The rearrangement uses TRBV7-2 and TRBJ2-3; 7 bases line up with TRBD2. With 2 bases clipped from V and 1 base from J, the junction kept 6 bases outside the gene matches. The CDR3 is 16 amino acids. The germline V gene encodes CDR1 SGHTA and CDR2 FQGNSA. This chain's CDR3 is CASSLSLAVGTDTQYF. CDR3 nucleotide sequence: TGTGCCAGCAGCTTAAGTCTAGCGGTTGGCACAGATACGCAGTATTTT.

A remark on this clone: Only one base separates this from a far larger clonotype, so it likely reflects a read error. The gene calls are TRBV7-2 and TRBJ2-5; possible D gene TRBD2, 5 bases. In germline, CDR1 is SGHTA, CDR2 FQGNSA. V was pared by 2 bases and J by 5 bases, with 12 bases between. CDR3 length: 14 residues. The DNA of the CDR3 is TGTGCCAGCAGCTTAAGGCATGGGAGTGAGACCCAGTACTTC. As protein: CASSLRHGSETQYF.

To note about this clone: This likely came from a read error, as a far larger clone is one base away. The chain uses TRBV27 and TRBJ2-3; 7 bases line up with TRBD1. This CDR3 is built from 14 residues. Germline V CDR1 and CDR2: MNHEY, SMNVEV (reference sequence). Germline trimming cut 6 bases from V and 5 bases from J; bases unmatched to any gene: 8. Written as DNA, the CDR3 is TGTGCCAGCAGCTCGGGACAGTGGAGAGATACGCAGTATTTT. It codes for CASSSGQWRDTQYF.

The chain recombines TRBV5-1 with TRBJ2-5, with D possibly being TRBD1 (6 bases). Germline V gene sequence: CDR1 SGHRS, CDR2 YFSETQ. The CDR3 sequence is 15 residues long. V was trimmed by 1 base and J by 0 bases, leaving 10 bases between them. CDR3 bases: TGCGCCAGCAGCTTGTCCAGGGGCGACCAAGAGACCCAGTACTTC. Translated: CASSLSRGDQETQYF.

The V gene is TRBV18, the J gene TRBJ2-1; TRBD2 matches at 7 bases. Germline CDR1 and CDR2: KGHSH and LQKENI. The CDR3 has 17 amino acids. Trimming removed 6 bases from V and 0 bases from J; junction bases left unmatched: 11. The CDR3 region is CASSPMTSRSSYNEQFF. Written as DNA, the CDR3 is TGTGCCAGCTCTCCAATGACTAGCCGTAGCTCCTACAATGAGCAGTTCTTC.

Concerning this clone itself: A far larger clone differs by one base, so this is likely a read error. The V call is TRBV6-1, the J call TRBJ2-7; TRBD2 might be the D (5 bases). V was clipped by 0 bases and J by 7 bases, with 16 bases between them. There are 15 residues in the CDR3. CDR1 and CDR2 (germline): MNHNS, SASEGT. The CDR3 coding sequence is TGTGCCAGCAGTGAAGCAGCCGTGACTAATAGGGAGCAGTACTTC. It translates to CASSEAAVTNREQYF.

The gene calls are TRBV28 and TRBJ2-7; D not certain. The CDR3 is 11 residues long. V dropped 3 bases and J dropped 9 bases, with 9 bases sitting between them. Germline V gene data show CDR1 as MDHEN and CDR2 as SYDVKM. CDR3 protein: CASSLKVLQYF. The CDR3 DNA sequence: TGTGCCAGCAGTTTGAAGGTTCTGCAGTACTTC. The whole variable domain, remainder taken from reference TRBV28 and TRBJ2-7, is DVKVTQSSRYLVKRTGEKVFLECVQDMDHENMFWYRQDPGLGLRLIYFSYDVKMKEKGDIPEGYSVSREKKERFSLILESASTNQTSMYLCASSLKVLQYFGPGTRLTVT.

With respect to this clone: With a far larger clone one base away, a read error is the likely cause. Other DNA sequences in the same sample also yield this CDR3. V usage is TRBV7-9 and J usage is TRBJ2-3, with a possible D match to TRBD2 (6 bases). The V gene lost 1 base and the J gene lost 6 bases, with 17 bases spanning the gap. Germline V CDR1 and CDR2: SEHNR, FQNEAQ (reference sequence). The CDR3 length is 16 residues. The CDR3: CASSLVPGVGSDTQYF. The CDR3 region has the DNA TGTGCCAGCAGCTTAGTGCCGGGAGTAGGGTCGGATACGCAGTATTTT. Full variable domain (outside the CDR3, taken from reference TRBV7-9 and TRBJ2-3): DTGVSQNPRHKITKRGQNVTFRCDPISEHNRLYWYRQTLGQGPEFLTYFQNEAQLEKSRLLSDRFSAERPKGSFSTLEIQRTEQGDSAMYLCASSLVPGVGSDTQYFGPGTRLTVL.

About this clone itself: It is likely a read error: a sequence one base away is far more abundant. In the same sample, other DNA sequences code for this CDR3. This chain uses TRBV1 with TRBJ2-3; the table calls TRBD2, which could not be checked here. TRBV1 is labeled a pseudogene. The CDR3 has 15 residues. As DNA, the CDR3 is TGCACCAGCAGCCAAGATCGGGGAAGACCCGATACGCAGTATTTC. Translated: CTSSQDRGRPDTQYF.

This rearrangement joins TRBV19 to TRBJ1-3; D is unclear. This CDR3 comprises 14 residues. V lost 4 bases and J lost 3, with 10 bases in between. Germline CDR1 reads LNHDA; CDR2 reads SQIVND (reference sequence). Written as DNA, the CDR3 is TGTGCCAGTAGTAAGAGGGCGGTTGGAAACACCATATATTTT. The encoded protein is CASSKRAVGNTIYF.

This clone was seen a single time. A read error may be the cause here, since a much bigger clone is one base away. This sample includes further DNA sequences coding for the same CDR3. The rearrangement uses TRBV30 and TRBJ1-6; D remains unclear. V shed 4 bases and J shed 0 bases, with 16 bases lying between them. This CDR3 has 17 amino acids. Germline V lookup: CDR1 GTSNPN, CDR2 SVGIG (reference sequence). CDR3 loop: CAWNLRGGSSYNSPLHF. CDR3 nucleotides: TGTGCCTGGAATCTGAGAGGTGGGAGCTCCTATAATTCACCCCTCCACTTT.

This chain joins TRBV28 and TRBJ1-1; D is unclear. The germline V gene encodes CDR1 MDHEN and CDR2 SYDVKM. V lost 6 bases, J lost 6 bases, and 5 bases lay in between. This CDR3 comprises 10 residues. The CDR3 DNA reads TGTGCCAGCAGGGACGCTGAAGCTTTCTTT. It specifies CASRDAEAFF. The variable domain in full, with the rest retrieved from reference TRBV28 and TRBJ1-1, is DVKVTQSSRYLVKRTGEKVFLECVQDMDHENMFWYRQDPGLGLRLIYFSYDVKMKEKGDIPEGYSVSREKKERFSLILESASTNQTSMYLCASRDAEAFFGQGTRLTVV.

This chain uses TRBV6-5 with TRBJ2-5; D tentatively reads TRBD1 or TRBD2 (5 bases each). Looked up from germline, CDR1 is MNHEY and CDR2 is SVGAGI. The CDR3 contains 13 residues. V lost 5 bases and J 1 base, leaving 8 bases between the germline ends. The CDR3 nucleotides are TGTGCCAGCAGTAGGGACGCCCAAGAGACCCAGTACTTC. This sequence encodes CASSRDAQETQYF.